This is a list of T cell receptor beta chains from one sample in a study of shared clonotypes between healthy human individuals. Libraries were prepared by immunoSEQ multiplex PCR; TCRdb keeps only in-frame clonotypes and omits some of them. The sample has some 200,000 clones; 65% to 70% are singletons. Sample: memory CD4+ T cells sorted from blood. These receptor sequences come from a man aged 30-40 years in good health. Each CDR3 is given with its conserved first and last residue. A D gene is named only where the DNA matches it firmly. Clone size is shown for a subset of rows, as once, few, many or a class of expanded clone.

D gene	clone size	V gene	J gene	CDR3 protein	CDR3 DNA
-	-	TRBV5-1	TRBJ2-2	CASSLAPSRRNTGELFF	TGCGCCAGCAGCTTGGCCCCAAGCCGCCGTAACACCGGGGAGCTGTTTTTT
-	-	TRBV19	TRBJ2-7	CASSIDRGRYEQYF	TGTGCCAGTAGTATAGACAGGGGTCGGTACGAGCAGTACTTC
-	once	TRBV7-8	TRBJ1-5	CASSPGDNQPQHF	TGTGCCAGCAGCCCAGGGGACAATCAGCCCCAGCATTTT
-	-	TRBV7-2	TRBJ2-1	CASSFYSANEQFF	TGTGCCAGCAGCTTTTACTCAGCCAATGAGCAGTTCTTC
-	-	TRBV5-4	TRBJ2-7	CASTRSPALGGYEQYF	TGTGCCAGCACCCGCAGCCCAGCACTAGGTGGCTACGAGCAGTACTTC
TRBD1	-	TRBV19	TRBJ1-2	CASSFLTGALNYGYTF	TGTGCCAGTAGTTTCCTGACAGGGGCACTCAACTATGGCTACACCTTC
-	many	TRBV11-3	TRBJ2-5	CASSHDSAGGQETQYF	TGTGCCAGCAGCCACGACAGCGCCGGGGGTCAAGAGACCCAGTACTTC
-	-	TRBV28	TRBJ2-1	CASSFPLRGRQNEQFF	TGTGCCAGCAGTTTCCCCCTTAGGGGCAGGCAAAATGAGCAGTTCTTC
-	few	TRBV18	TRBJ2-7	CASSLRAPPLGEQYF	TGTGCCAGCTCATTGAGGGCTCCCCCGCTAGGCGAGCAGTACTTC
TRBD1	-	TRBV15	TRBJ2-5	CATSREGQGETQYF	TGTGCCACCAGCAGAGAAGGACAGGGAGAGACCCAGTACTTC
TRBD2	once	TRBV5-5	TRBJ2-3	CASSRTTLAGVTDTQYF	TGTGCCAGCAGCCGTACCACACTAGCGGGAGTCACAGATACGCAGTATTTT
TRBD1	many	TRBV30	TRBJ2-3	CAWIPSGGRQYF	TGTGCCTGGATTCCTTCAGGGGGAAGGCAGTATTTT
-	-	TRBV7-9	TRBJ1-1	CASSLSRNRVSEAFF	TGTGCCAGCAGCTTAAGTCGTAATAGAGTTTCTGAAGCTTTCTTT
TRBD2	-	TRBV7-3	TRBJ2-1	CASSTQGLAGGEQFF	TGTGCCAGCAGCACACAGGGACTAGCAGGAGGTGAGCAGTTCTTC
TRBD1	-	TRBV5-1	TRBJ2-2	CASSFRDRGAGELFF	TGCGCCAGCAGCTTTCGGGACAGGGGGGCCGGGGAGCTGTTTTTT
-	many	TRBV7-2	TRBJ2-1	CASSLAKGGRLLNEQFF	TGTGCCAGCAGCTTAGCGAAAGGGGGTCGGCTACTCAATGAGCAGTTCTTC
-	-	TRBV28	TRBJ1-2	CASSLVVHLGYTF	TGTGCCAGCAGTTTGGTAGTCCATCTGGGCTACACCTTC
-	-	TRBV6-5	TRBJ2-3	CASSYFGSTDTQYF	TGTGCCAGCAGTTACTTCGGTAGCACAGATACGCAGTATTTT
-	-	TRBV28	TRBJ2-3	CASSFRGRTDTQYF	TGTGCCAGCAGTTTTCGGGGTCGCACAGATACGCAGTATTTT
TRBD2	-	TRBV27	TRBJ2-7	CASLRLAGRHEQYF	TGTGCCAGCTTGCGACTAGCGGGGCGCCACGAGCAGTACTTC